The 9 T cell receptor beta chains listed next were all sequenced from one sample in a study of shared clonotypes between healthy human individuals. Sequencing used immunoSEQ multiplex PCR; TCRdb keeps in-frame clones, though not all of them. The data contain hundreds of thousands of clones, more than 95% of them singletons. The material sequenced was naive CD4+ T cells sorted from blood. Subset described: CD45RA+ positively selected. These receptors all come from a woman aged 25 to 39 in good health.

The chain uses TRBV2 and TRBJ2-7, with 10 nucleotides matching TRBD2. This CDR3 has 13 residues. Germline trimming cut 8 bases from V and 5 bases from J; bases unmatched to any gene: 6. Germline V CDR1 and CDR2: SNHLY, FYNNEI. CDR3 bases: TGTGCCAGCGGAGCGGGAGGGCCCAACGAGCAGTACTTC. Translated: CASGAGGPNEQYF.

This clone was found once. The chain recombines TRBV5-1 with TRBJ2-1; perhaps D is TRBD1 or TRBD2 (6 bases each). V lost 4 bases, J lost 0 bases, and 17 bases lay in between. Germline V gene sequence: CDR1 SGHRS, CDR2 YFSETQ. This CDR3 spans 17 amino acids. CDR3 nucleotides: TGCGCCAGCAGCAGGGGGGCTAGCGAGAGCTCCTACAATGAGCAGTTCTTC. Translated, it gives CASSRGASESSYNEQFF.

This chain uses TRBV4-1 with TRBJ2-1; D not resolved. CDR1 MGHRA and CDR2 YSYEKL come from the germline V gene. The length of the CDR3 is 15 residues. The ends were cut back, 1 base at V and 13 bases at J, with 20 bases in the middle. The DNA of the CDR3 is TGCGCCAGCAGCCAAGTCGGGCTCCCAAACGACCGACAGTTCTTC. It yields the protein CASSQVGLPNDRQFF.

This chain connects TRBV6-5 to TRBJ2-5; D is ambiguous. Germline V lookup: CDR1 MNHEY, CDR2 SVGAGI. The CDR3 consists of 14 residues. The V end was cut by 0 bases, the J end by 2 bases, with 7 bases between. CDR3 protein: CASSYSWGQETQYF. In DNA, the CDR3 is TGTGCCAGCAGTTACTCGTGGGGTCAAGAGACCCAGTACTTC.

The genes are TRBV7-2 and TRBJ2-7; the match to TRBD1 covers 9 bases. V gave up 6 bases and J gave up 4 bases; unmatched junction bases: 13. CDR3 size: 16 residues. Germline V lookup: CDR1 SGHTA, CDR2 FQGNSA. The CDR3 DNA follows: TGTGCCAGCAGGGAGCCGGGACAGGGAAAATCATACGAGCAGTACTTC. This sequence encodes CASREPGQGKSYEQYF.

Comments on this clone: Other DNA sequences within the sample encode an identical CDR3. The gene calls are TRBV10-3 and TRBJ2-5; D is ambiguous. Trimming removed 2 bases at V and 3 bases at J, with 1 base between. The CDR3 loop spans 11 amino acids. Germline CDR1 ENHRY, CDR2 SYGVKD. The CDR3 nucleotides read TGTGCCATCAGTGAGAAAGAGACCCAGTACTTC. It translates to CAISEKETQYF.

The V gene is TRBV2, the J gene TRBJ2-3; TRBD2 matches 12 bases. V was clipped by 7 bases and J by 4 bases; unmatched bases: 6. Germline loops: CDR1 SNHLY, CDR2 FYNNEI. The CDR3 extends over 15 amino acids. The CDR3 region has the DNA TGTGCCAGCATCCAGACTAGCGGGAGCGCAGATACGCAGTATTTT. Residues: CASIQTSGSADTQYF.

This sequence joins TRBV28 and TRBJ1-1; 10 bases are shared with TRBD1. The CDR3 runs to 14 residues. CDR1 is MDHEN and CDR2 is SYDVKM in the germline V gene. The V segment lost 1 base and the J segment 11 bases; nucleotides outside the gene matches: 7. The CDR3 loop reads CASSLFGTGVVAFF. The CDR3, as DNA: TGTGCCAGCAGTTTATTTGGGACAGGGGTTGTGGCTTTCTTT.

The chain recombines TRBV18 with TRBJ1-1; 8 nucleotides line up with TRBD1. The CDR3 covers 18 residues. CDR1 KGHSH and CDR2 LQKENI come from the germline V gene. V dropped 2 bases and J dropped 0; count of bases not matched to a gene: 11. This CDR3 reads CASSPLTRPTGVNTEAFF. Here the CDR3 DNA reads TGTGCCAGCTCACCATTAACCCGGCCGACAGGGGTGAACACTGAAGCTTTCTTT.